This T cell receptor (beta chain) was recorded in a study of cytomegalovirus exposure and HLA in healthy donors. Remarks on this clone: Antigen: not known.

V was shortened by 3 bases and J by 8 bases, with 13 bases between the two germline ends. CDR3 length equals 14 residues. Germline-derived CDR1 and CDR2 are MGHDK and SYGVNS. PCR was performed using 60 Vbeta and 13 Jbeta primers. Sequencing was performed with immunoSEQ multiplex PCR; in TCRdb, only in-frame clones are kept and a portion is missing. This table holds about 150,000 clones, 70% to 85% found once. Study-wide findings and caveats: Earlier results showed most TCR beta V segments being productive about 90% or about 30% of the time. TCR sequences were mostly rare, though some public TCRs occurred in many donors. Later work found most CMV-associated TCR beta chains apparently HLA-restricted. Excluded were some V segments that proved indistinguishable, including TRBV6-2 and TRBV6-3.

The chain has TRBV25-1 and TRBJ2-2, with D possibly matching TRBD2 (5 bases). Material: PBMCs. The TCR sequence derives from a woman aged 50 to 60 in good health and CMV-seropositive. The CDR3 reads CASSDSTTLGELFF. The DNA for the CDR3 is TGTGCCAGCAGTGACTCGACTACCCTGGGGGAGCTGTTTTTT.